The 30 T cell receptor beta chains given below trace back to one sample, sequenced in a study of blood T cell repertoires in COVID-19. Clones were sequenced by immunoSEQ multiplex PCR, and TCRdb holds only the in-frame ones, with some missing. The sample records about 110,000 clones, 80% to 90% being singletons. The specimen was peripheral blood. Receptor source: an older woman with acute or convalescent COVID-19.

This chain joins TRBV25-1 and TRBJ1-1; D not certain. Deletions cut 5 bases from V and 3 bases from J, with 16 bases between. The CDR3 is made up of 15 amino acids. The germline CDR1 and CDR2 sequences are MGHDK and SYGVNS. The CDR3 DNA sequence: TGTGCCAGCAGTTCGCGCTTGAGCGCGGACACTGAAGCTTTCTTT. This sequence encodes CASSSRLSADTEAFF. Full variable domain (remainder filled in from reference TRBV25-1 and TRBJ1-1): EADIYQTPRYLVIGTGKKITLECSQTMGHDKMYWYQQDPGMELHLIHYSYGVNSTEKGDLSSESTVSRIRTEHFPLTLESARPSHTSQYLCASSSRLSADTEAFFGQGTRLTVV.

The chain is built from TRBV28 and TRBJ2-1; 7 bases line up with TRBD1. The V and J ends lost 5 bases and 0 bases, in that order; junction bases with no gene match: 10. This CDR3 region has 17 residues. The V gene's germline CDR1 is MDHEN and CDR2 SYDVKM. The CDR3 DNA sequence: TGTGCCAGCAGTACGGCCTGGGGACAGAGCTCCTACAATGAGCAGTTCTTC. Its translation is CASSTAWGQSSYNEQFF. Based on the CDR3 plus reference TRBV28 and TRBJ2-1, the full variable domain is DVKVTQSSRYLVKRTGEKVFLECVQDMDHENMFWYRQDPGLGLRLIYFSYDVKMKEKGDIPEGYSVSREKKERFSLILESASTNQTSMYLCASSTAWGQSSYNEQFFGPGTRLTVL.

The genes are TRBV10-1 and TRBJ1-5, with D possibly being TRBD1 (6 bases). V was clipped by 7 bases and J by 3 bases, with 19 bases between them. There are 16 residues in the CDR3. Per germline, CDR1 WNHNN and CDR2 SYGVQD (reference sequence). Here the CDR3 reads CASKGHPGRTNQPQHF. The CDR3 DNA reads as TGCGCCAGCAAGGGACATCCTGGTCGCACCAATCAGCCCCAGCATTTT.

This chain joins TRBV9 and TRBJ1-6, with 7 bases matching TRBD1. This CDR3 is 15 amino acids long. Unmatched junction bases numbered 7, after V lost 3 bases and J lost 7 bases. Germline CDR1 SGDLS, CDR2 YYNGEE. The CDR3 DNA is TGTGCCAGCAGCGGAAGGACAGGACCAAATTCACCCCTCCACTTT. This sequence encodes CASSGRTGPNSPLHF.

J is TRBJ1-6 and V is TRBV4-2, with 7 bases lining up with TRBD1. V was pared by 3 bases and J by 8 bases, with 10 bases of the junction left unmatched. This CDR3 is 16 amino acids long. Germline CDR1 and CDR2: LGHNA and YNFKEQ. The CDR3 reads CASSHGTGADHSPLHF. CDR3 coding DNA: TGTGCCAGCAGCCACGGAACAGGGGCAGACCATTCACCCCTCCACTTT.

This rearrangement joins TRBV4-3 to TRBJ1-1; possibly TRBD1 for D (6 bases). The germline CDR1 and CDR2 sequences are LGHNA and YSLEER. This CDR3 is 15 amino acids long. V lost 0 bases, J lost 7 bases, and 15 bases lay in between. The CDR3 sequence is CASSQEGVGGGEAFF. In DNA form, the CDR3 reads TGCGCCAGCAGCCAAGAAGGAGTAGGGGGGGGTGAAGCTTTCTTT.

The chain combines TRBV23-1 with TRBJ2-7; 9 bases map to TRBD2. TRBV23-1 qualifies as an ORF whose function is uncertain. CDR3 length equals 13 residues. The V segment lost 11 bases and the J segment 0 bases; nucleotides outside the gene matches: 5. The CDR3, as DNA: TGCGCCGGAAGCGGGGGGCACTCCTACGAGCAGTACTTC. Translating it yields CAGSGGHSYEQYF.

V gene TRBV23-1 combines with J gene TRBJ2-1, with 8 bases identical to TRBD2. TRBV23-1 is identified as an open reading frame with a role that is uncertain. Germline trimming cut 8 bases from V and 6 bases from J; bases unmatched to any gene: 21. The CDR3 runs to 18 residues. CDR3 bases: TGCGCCAGCGATAGGGACCGCGACGGGGGGGCCATCGGCAATGAGCAGTTCTTC. Translated: CASDRDRDGGAIGNEQFF.

The gene calls are TRBV27 and TRBJ1-5; perhaps TRBD1 as D (6 bases). The germline V gene has CDR1 MNHEY and CDR2 SMNVEV (reference sequence). This CDR3 is built from 14 residues. Trimming cost V 3 bases and J 5 bases, with 11 bases left between them. CDR3 nucleotides: TGTGCCAGCAGTTTCTGGGGGGGCGATCAGCCCCAGCATTTT. Protein product: CASSFWGGDQPQHF.

The J gene is TRBJ2-1, the V gene TRBV11-2; 8 bases fit TRBD2. V shed 2 bases, J shed 0 bases, and the junction held 6 bases outside the gene matches. The CDR3 runs 17 residues. Per germline, CDR1 SGHAT and CDR2 FQNNGV. The CDR3 is CASSLRAGTSSYNEQFF. In nucleotides, the CDR3 is TGTGCCAGCAGCTTAAGAGCGGGGACTAGCTCCTACAATGAGCAGTTCTTC.

The chain couples TRBV5-1 to TRBJ1-2; D gene uncertain. Per the germline V gene, CDR1 is SGHRS and CDR2 is YFSETQ. Trimming stripped 1 base from V and 0 bases from J, with 10 bases between. There are 15 residues in the CDR3. The CDR3 nucleotides read TGCGCCAGCAGCTTGAATCAGGACTCTAACTATGGCTACACCTTC. It encodes CASSLNQDSNYGYTF.

V usage is TRBV5-1 and J usage is TRBJ2-3, with D perhaps TRBD1 (6 bases). The CDR3 length is 15 residues. Trimming left V 6 bases short and J 2 bases short, with 16 bases between. The germline CDR1 and CDR2 sequences are SGHRS and YFSETQ. CDR3 DNA: TGCGCCAGCATACAGGGTTCGGGCTCCACAGATACGCAGTATTTT. Translated, it gives CASIQGSGSTDTQYF.

The chain couples TRBV5-4 to TRBJ1-2; 7 positions agree with TRBD1. This CDR3 comprises 15 residues. J lost 0 bases, V lost 4 bases, and 6 bases had no gene match. Germline assignment: CDR1 SGHNT and CDR2 YYREEE (reference sequence). As DNA, the CDR3 is TGTGCCAGCAGCCCGGACAGGACTCCTAACTATGGCTACACCTTC. Translation gives CASSPDRTPNYGYTF.

The rearrangement uses TRBV7-9 and TRBJ1-2, with D perhaps matching TRBD1 (6 bases). The CDR3 sequence is 12 residues long. Trimming took 5 bases from V and 5 from J, leaving 9 bases between them. Germline V CDR1 and CDR2: SEHNR, FQNEAQ (reference sequence). In DNA, the CDR3 is TGTGCCAGCAGCCTCGGACAGTATGGCTACACCTTC. Translation: CASSLGQYGYTF.

This clone has more than one count but fewer than ten. The gene calls are TRBV7-9 and TRBJ2-5; tentatively, D is TRBD1 (5 bases). The germline V gene has CDR1 SEHNR and CDR2 FQNEAQ (reference sequence). This CDR3 has 12 residues. V lost 6 bases and J lost 2, with 7 bases in between. DNA of the CDR3: TGTGCCAGCAGTGGGGCGCAAGAGACCCAGTACTTC. This codes for CASSGAQETQYF.

The chain has TRBV11-1 and TRBJ2-7, with 9 bases aligning to TRBD1. This CDR3 is built from 16 residues. The trim removed 5 bases at V and 3 bases at J, leaving 11 bases unmatched. Per the germline V gene, CDR1 is SGHAT and CDR2 is FQDESV (reference sequence). Here the CDR3 DNA reads TGTGCCAGCAGCAACGTCCGGGACAGGGAGGGCTACGAGCAGTACTTC. It translates to CASSNVRDREGYEQYF.

CDR3 coding DNA: TGTGCCTGGAGTGTCACGGGAGTTACGCAGTATTTT. Encoded protein: CAWSVTGVTQYF. This sequence joins TRBV30 and TRBJ2-3, with D possibly matching TRBD2 (6 bases). The V end was cut by 0 bases, the J end by 8 bases, with 9 bases between. Looked up from germline, CDR1 is GTSNPN and CDR2 is SVGIG (reference sequence). This CDR3 contains 12 residues.

V is TRBV7-2 and J is TRBJ2-3; D is undetermined. Trimming cost V 2 bases and J 4 bases, with 4 bases left between them. The germline V gene has CDR1 SGHTA and CDR2 FQGNSA. This CDR3 is built from 12 residues. The CDR3 DNA follows: TGTGCCAGCAGCTTATTATCAGATACGCAGTATTTT. Translation gives CASSLLSDTQYF.

V gene TRBV7-2 combines with J gene TRBJ2-7; D not certain. The germline V gene encodes CDR1 SGHTA and CDR2 FQGNSA. This CDR3 is built from 13 residues. Deletions cut 0 bases from V and 4 bases from J, with 7 bases between. The CDR3 DNA reads as TGTGCCAGCAGCTTAGCCCCGTATTACGAGCAGTACTTC. It is translated as CASSLAPYYEQYF.

This clone was seen a few times. The V gene is TRBV11-2, the J gene TRBJ2-2; D is unresolved. V shed 3 bases and J shed 9 bases, with 8 bases lying between them. CDR1 and CDR2 from the germline V gene are SGHAT and FQNNGV. This CDR3 spans 12 amino acids. CDR3 DNA: TGTGCCAGCAGCTTTCCGGGTAGGGAGCTGTTTTTT. This codes for CASSFPGRELFF.

This clone was seen more than once but under ten times. This chain uses TRBV4-2 with TRBJ2-5, with D possibly TRBD2 on 6 matching bases. Germline assignment: CDR1 LGHNA and CDR2 YNFKEQ. The CDR3 spans 15 residues. V was clipped by 2 bases and J by 1 base, with 11 bases between them. The CDR3 sequence is CASSQLFGGQETQYF. The CDR3, as DNA: TGTGCCAGCAGCCAACTTTTCGGGGGCCAAGAGACCCAGTACTTC.

This rearrangement joins TRBV7-2 to TRBJ2-1; 11 bases are a match to TRBD2. CDR1 SGHTA and CDR2 FQGNSA come from the germline V gene. The CDR3 is made up of 14 amino acids. J was trimmed by 10 bases and V by 5 bases; bases with no gene match: 7. The CDR3 DNA reads TGTGCCAGCAGCCCCCCGGGACTAGCGGCCGAGCAGTTCTTC. Encoded protein: CASSPPGLAAEQFF.

The chain employs TRBV4-1 and TRBJ2-3; 7 positions match TRBD2. CDR1 and CDR2 (germline): MGHRA, YSYEKL. This CDR3 has 15 residues. The ends lost 3 bases at V and 7 bases at J; junction bases unmatched: 10. As DNA, the CDR3 is TGCGCCAGCAGCCATACAACGCGGGGGAGGAATACGCAGTATTTT. This gives the protein CASSHTTRGRNTQYF.

This clone was seen a few times. V and J are TRBV4-3 and TRBJ2-1; no reliable D call. Trimming cost V 1 base and J 4 bases, with 2 bases left between them. Germline CDR1 reads LGHNA; CDR2 reads YSLEER. The CDR3 contains 12 residues. The CDR3 reads CASSQVYNEQFF. The CDR3 DNA is TGCGCCAGCAGCCAAGTATACAATGAGCAGTTCTTC.

J is TRBJ1-6 and V is TRBV12-5; TRBD1 matches at 7 bases. Germline V CDR1 and CDR2: LGHNT, FRNRAP. The junction had 6 bases not matched to a gene; V was cut back by 3 bases and J by 7 bases. This CDR3 is built from 15 residues. The CDR3 protein is CASGLRQGPNSPLHF. CDR3 in DNA: TGTGCTAGTGGTTTACGACAGGGTCCCAATTCACCCCTCCACTTT.

A single count supports this clone. Additional DNA sequences in this sample encode the identical CDR3. The genes are TRBV6-2 or TRBV6-3 and TRBJ1-1; a possible D gene is TRBD1 (5 bases). The CDR3 totals 13 residues. The germline gives CDR1 MNHEY, CDR2 SVGEGT. V was pared by 5 bases and J by 1 base, with 8 bases between. The chain's CDR3 is CASSRQGNTEAFF. The CDR3 DNA reads TGTGCCAGCAGTCGTCAGGGGAACACTGAAGCTTTCTTT.

The chain recombines TRBV3-1 (or the pseudogene TRBV3-2) with TRBJ2-3; 9 nucleotides match TRBD2. V was clipped by 5 bases and J by 1 base; unmatched bases: 7. Looked up from germline, CDR1 is LGHDT and CDR2 is YNNKEL (reference sequence). The CDR3 totals 16 residues. In nucleotides, the CDR3 is TGTGCCAGCAGCTCCAGGGTAGCGGGGGGCACAGATACGCAGTATTTT. The encoded protein is CASSSRVAGGTDTQYF.

This clone has just a few counts. The chain is built from TRBV7-3 and TRBJ2-1; D not resolved. Trimming took 4 bases from V and 1 from J, leaving 5 bases between them. The CDR3 loop spans 13 amino acids. Per the germline V gene, CDR1 is SGHTA and CDR2 is FQGTGA. CDR3 coding DNA: TGTGCCAGCAGCTCTACGTCCTACAATGAGCAGTTCTTC. Translation: CASSSTSYNEQFF.

V usage is TRBV10-2 and J usage is TRBJ2-1, with a weak D call TRBD2 (7 bases). Between the trimmed V and J ends, which lost 6 bases and 6 bases, there was a span of 18 bases. The CDR3 runs to 15 residues. Germline V gene data show CDR1 as WSHSY and CDR2 as SAAADI. The CDR3: CASSGGRGPPNEQFF. CDR3 coding DNA: TGCGCCAGCAGCGGGGGGCGGGGGCCACCCAATGAGCAGTTCTTC.

This chain uses TRBV14 with TRBJ1-3; TRBD1 agrees at 8 bases. The CDR3 contains 16 residues. CDR1 SGHDN and CDR2 FVKESK come from the germline V gene. V gave up 0 bases and J gave up 3 bases; unmatched junction bases: 4. Here the CDR3 reads CASSQDQGAGGNTIYF. The CDR3 DNA reads TGTGCCAGCAGCCAAGATCAGGGGGCTGGTGGAAACACCATATATTTT.